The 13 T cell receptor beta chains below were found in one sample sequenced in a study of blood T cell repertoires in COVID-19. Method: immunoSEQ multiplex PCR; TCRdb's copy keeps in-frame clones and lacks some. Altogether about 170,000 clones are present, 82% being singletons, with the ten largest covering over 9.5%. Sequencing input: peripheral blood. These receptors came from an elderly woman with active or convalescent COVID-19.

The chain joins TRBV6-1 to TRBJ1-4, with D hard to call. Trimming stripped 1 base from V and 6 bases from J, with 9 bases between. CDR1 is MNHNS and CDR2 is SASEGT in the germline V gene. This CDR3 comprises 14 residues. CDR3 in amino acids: CASSEGTGHEKLFF. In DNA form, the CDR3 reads TGTGCCAGCAGTGAAGGGACTGGACATGAAAAACTGTTTTTT.

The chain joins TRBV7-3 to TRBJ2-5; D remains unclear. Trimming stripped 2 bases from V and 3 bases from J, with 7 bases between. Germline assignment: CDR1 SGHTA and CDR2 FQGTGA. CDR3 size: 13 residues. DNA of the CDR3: TGTGCCAGCAGCTTACTCCGCGAAGAGACCCAGTACTTC. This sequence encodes CASSLLREETQYF.

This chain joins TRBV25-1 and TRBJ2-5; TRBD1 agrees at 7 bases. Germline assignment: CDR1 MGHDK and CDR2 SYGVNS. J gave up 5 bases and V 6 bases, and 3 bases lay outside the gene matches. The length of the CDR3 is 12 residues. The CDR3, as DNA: TGTGCCAGCAGGACAGGGTGGGAGACCCAGTACTTC. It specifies CASRTGWETQYF.

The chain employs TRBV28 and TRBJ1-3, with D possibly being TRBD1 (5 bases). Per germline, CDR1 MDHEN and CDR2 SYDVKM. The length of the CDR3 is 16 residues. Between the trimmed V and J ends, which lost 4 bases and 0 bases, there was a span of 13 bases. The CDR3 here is CASSSGGSLSGNTIYF. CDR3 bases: TGTGCCAGCAGTTCCGGGGGATCTCTCTCTGGAAACACCATATATTTT.

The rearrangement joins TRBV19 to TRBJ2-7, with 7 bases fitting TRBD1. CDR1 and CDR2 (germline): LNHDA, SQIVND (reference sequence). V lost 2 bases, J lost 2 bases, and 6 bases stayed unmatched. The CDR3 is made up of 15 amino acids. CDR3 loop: CASSIPGQYAYEQYF. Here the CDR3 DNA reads TGTGCCAGTAGTATACCGGGACAGTATGCCTACGAGCAGTACTTC.

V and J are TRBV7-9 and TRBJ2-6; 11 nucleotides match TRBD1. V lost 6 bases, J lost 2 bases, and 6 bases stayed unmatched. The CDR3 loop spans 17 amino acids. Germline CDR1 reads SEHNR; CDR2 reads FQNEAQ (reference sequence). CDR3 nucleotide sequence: TGTGCCAGCAGAGCAGGACAGGGGGCGCCTGGGGCCAACGTCCTGACTTTC. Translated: CASRAGQGAPGANVLTF.

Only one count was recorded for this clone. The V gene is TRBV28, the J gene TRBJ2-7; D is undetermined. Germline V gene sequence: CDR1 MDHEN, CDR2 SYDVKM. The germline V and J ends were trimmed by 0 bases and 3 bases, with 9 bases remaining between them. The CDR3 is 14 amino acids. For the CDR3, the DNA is TGTGCCAGCAGTTTATGGCAGGAAAGCTACGAGCAGTACTTC. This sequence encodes CASSLWQESYEQYF.

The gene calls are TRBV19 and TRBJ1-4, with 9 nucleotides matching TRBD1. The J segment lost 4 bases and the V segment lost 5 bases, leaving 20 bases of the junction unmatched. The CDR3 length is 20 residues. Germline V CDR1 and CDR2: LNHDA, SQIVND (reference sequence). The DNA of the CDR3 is TGTGCCAGTAGTTCATCTACAGGGGGCGCGACGAGGAGTCATAATGAAAAACTGTTTTTT. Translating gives CASSSSTGGATRSHNEKLFF.

The DNA of the CDR3 is TGTGCCAGCAGTGAAGCGCGGGACAGTTACCACTATGGCTACACCTTC. Translating it yields CASSEARDSYHYGYTF. The J gene is TRBJ1-2, the V gene TRBV6-1; TRBD1 matches at 7 bases. CDR1 MNHNS and CDR2 SASEGT come from the germline V gene. With V trimmed by 0 bases and J by 3 bases, 7 bases remained unmatched. The CDR3 runs to 16 residues.

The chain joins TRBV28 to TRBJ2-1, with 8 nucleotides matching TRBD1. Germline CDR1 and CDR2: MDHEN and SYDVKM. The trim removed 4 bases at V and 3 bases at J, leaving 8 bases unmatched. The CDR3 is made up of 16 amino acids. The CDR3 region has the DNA TGTGCCAGCAGTTCCAGGGGGCCACAAATCTACAATGAGCAGTTCTTC. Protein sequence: CASSSRGPQIYNEQFF.

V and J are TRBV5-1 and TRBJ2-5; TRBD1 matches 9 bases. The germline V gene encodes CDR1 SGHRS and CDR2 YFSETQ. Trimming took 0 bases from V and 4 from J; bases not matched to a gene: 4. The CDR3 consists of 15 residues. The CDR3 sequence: CASSLAGTGLETQYF. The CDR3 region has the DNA TGCGCCAGCAGCTTGGCTGGGACAGGGCTAGAGACCCAGTACTTC.

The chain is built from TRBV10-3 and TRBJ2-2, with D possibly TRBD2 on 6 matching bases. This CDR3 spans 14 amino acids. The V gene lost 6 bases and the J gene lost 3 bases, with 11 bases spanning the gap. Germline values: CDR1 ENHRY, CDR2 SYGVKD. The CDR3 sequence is CAIRRDLYTGELFF. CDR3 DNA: TGTGCCATCAGGCGGGACCTTTACACCGGGGAGCTGTTTTTT.

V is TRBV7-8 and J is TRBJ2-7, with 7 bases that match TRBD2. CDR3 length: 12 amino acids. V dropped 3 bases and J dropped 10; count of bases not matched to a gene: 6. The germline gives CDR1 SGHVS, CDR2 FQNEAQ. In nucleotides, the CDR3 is TGTGCCAGCAGCTTCCGGGAGGCCAACCAGTACTTC. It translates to CASSFREANQYF.